These 30 T cell receptor beta chains were all obtained from the same sample, sequenced in a study of blood T cell repertoires in COVID-19. Repertoires were generated with immunoSEQ multiplex PCR, while TCRdb's copy carries only in-frame clones and drops some. The sample has around 300,000 clones, over 75% seen once. Sequences were obtained from peripheral blood. These receptors originate from a woman in her 70s with acute or convalescent COVID-19.

About this clone: The sample contains more than one DNA sequence encoding this CDR3. This rearrangement joins TRBV18 to TRBJ2-2, with D possibly TRBD1 on 6 matching bases. From germline, CDR1 is KGHSH and CDR2 LQKENI. Trimming shortened V by 3 bases and J by 4 bases, and 9 bases separated the two germline ends. The CDR3 spans 14 residues. The CDR3 sequence is CASSPVQGTGELFF. The CDR3 region has the DNA TGTGCCAGCTCACCTGTACAGGGCACCGGGGAGCTGTTTTTT.

The CDR3 bases are TGTGCCAGCAGCTTATCACTAGCGGGGGGGTCTGAGCAGTTCTTC. Its protein product is CASSLSLAGGSEQFF. The chain recombines TRBV7-2 with TRBJ2-1, with 13 bases identical to TRBD2. The J segment lost 9 bases and the V segment lost 2 bases, leaving 4 bases of the junction unmatched. The V gene's germline CDR1 is SGHTA and CDR2 FQGNSA. CDR3 length: 15 amino acids.

The V and J genes are TRBV5-1 and TRBJ2-7, with D maybe TRBD2 (6 bases). Deletions cut 2 bases from V and 2 bases from J, with 14 bases between. This CDR3 contains 15 residues. In germline, CDR1 is SGHRS, CDR2 YFSETQ. CDR3 in amino acids: CASSLSAGNTYEQYF. As DNA, the CDR3 is TGCGCCAGCAGCTTATCGGCGGGGAATACCTACGAGCAGTACTTC.

This clone was recorded once. Written as DNA, the CDR3 is TGCGCCAGCAGTGAGGGAGACAGGGAAGCTTTCTTT. It specifies CASSEGDREAFF. The rearrangement uses TRBV10-2 and TRBJ1-1; D is perhaps TRBD1 (6 bases). V was trimmed by 2 bases and J by 8 bases, leaving 9 bases between them. Germline-derived CDR1 and CDR2 are WSHSY and SAAADI. The CDR3 is 12 amino acids.

V gene TRBV5-1 combines with J gene TRBJ2-3; 10 nucleotides line up with TRBD1. V dropped 2 bases and J dropped 3; count of bases not matched to a gene: 9. The CDR3 is 17 residues long. Germline lookup yields CDR1 SGHRS and CDR2 YFSETQ. CDR3 nucleotide sequence: TGCGCCAGCAGCTTCGGACAGGGGGGGAGGATAACAGATACGCAGTATTTT. Protein sequence: CASSFGQGGRITDTQYF.

This clone was observed once. The chain is built from TRBV3-1 (or the pseudogene TRBV3-2) and TRBJ1-1; TRBD1 matches 7 bases. J was trimmed by 3 bases and V by 4 bases; bases with no gene match: 11. CDR3 length: 16 amino acids. Germline CDR1 and CDR2: LGHDT and YNNKEL (reference sequence). In nucleotides, the CDR3 is TGTGCCAGCAGCCTTCGGACAGGCCCATTGGACACTGAAGCTTTCTTT. Encoded protein: CASSLRTGPLDTEAFF.

This clone came up a few times. This chain links TRBV24-1 with TRBJ2-7; D might be TRBD2 (5 bases). The CDR3 covers 13 residues. Trimming pared 5 bases from V and 4 bases from J, leaving 11 bases between. Germline V gene sequence: CDR1 KGHDR, CDR2 SFDVKD. CDR3 coding DNA: TGTGCCACCAGTGCTCTTGGGGAGTACGAGCAGTACTTC. Amino acids: CATSALGEYEQYF.

The V gene is TRBV5-1, the J gene TRBJ2-1, with TRBD1 matching over 10 bases. Germline CDR1 and CDR2: SGHRS and YFSETQ. The CDR3 is 15 amino acids. V gave up 2 bases and J gave up 9 bases; unmatched junction bases: 8. CDR3 sequence: CASSLDRGRRGEQFF. Written as DNA, the CDR3 is TGCGCCAGCAGCTTAGACAGGGGGCGCCGGGGTGAGCAGTTCTTC. Looking up the rest from reference TRBV5-1 and TRBJ2-1 gives the full variable domain: KAGVTQTPRYLIKTRGQQVTLSCSPISGHRSVSWYQQTPGQGLQFLFEYFSETQRNKGNFPGRFSGRQFSNSRSEMNVSTLELGDSALYLCASSLDRGRRGEQFFGPGTRLTVL.

V and J are TRBV14 and TRBJ2-6; D is ambiguous. V was pared by 4 bases and J by 0 bases, with 7 bases between. The germline V gene has CDR1 SGHDN and CDR2 FVKESK. The CDR3 is made up of 15 amino acids. DNA for the CDR3: TGTGCCAGCAGCCTCCGGGTCTCTGGGGCCAACGTCCTGACTTTC. Translation gives CASSLRVSGANVLTF.

This chain connects TRBV6-5 to TRBJ1-2; 7 positions agree with TRBD1. CDR3 length: 14 amino acids. The ends lost 5 bases at V and 8 bases at J; junction bases unmatched: 11. Germline assignment: CDR1 MNHEY and CDR2 SVGAGI. The CDR3 protein is CASSRGTAGGGYTF. In DNA form, the CDR3 reads TGTGCCAGCAGTCGAGGGACAGCTGGCGGCGGCTACACCTTC.

This clone was counted a single time. This chain links TRBV5-4 with TRBJ1-4; a weak D match, TRBD1 (5 bases). The CDR3 is 15 residues long. Germline lookup yields CDR1 SGHNT and CDR2 YYREEE (reference sequence). Trimming pared 1 base from V and 8 bases from J, leaving 15 bases between. CDR3 DNA: TGTGCCAGCAGCTTGTTCGGGGGGATGGGGGAAAAACTGTTTTTT. Translated, it gives CASSLFGGMGEKLFF.

The V gene is TRBV15, the J gene TRBJ2-7; tentative D call: TRBD2 (5 bases). Germline V lookup: CDR1 LNHNV, CDR2 YYDKDF (reference sequence). Trimming shortened V by 0 bases and J by 5 bases, and 11 bases separated the two germline ends. The CDR3 has 14 residues. The CDR3 DNA follows: TGTGCCACCAGCAGAGATAAACTAGAAGACGAGCAGTACTTC. Protein product: CATSRDKLEDEQYF.

V gene TRBV5-1 combines with J gene TRBJ1-3; 7 bases match TRBD1. The germline V gene encodes CDR1 SGHRS and CDR2 YFSETQ. This CDR3 comprises 13 residues. V trimming: 8 bases; J trimming: 4 bases; junction bases outside the gene matches: 6. CDR3: CASHSDRGNTIYF. The CDR3 DNA reads TGCGCCAGTCACTCGGACAGGGGAAACACCATATATTTT.

The V and J genes are TRBV2 and TRBJ1-1; TRBD1 is a possible D gene (6 bases). The V and J ends lost 5 bases and 7 bases respectively, with 17 bases between them. CDR1 and CDR2 (germline): SNHLY, FYNNEI. The CDR3 totals 14 residues. The CDR3, as DNA: TGTGCCAGCAGTACTCTAGGACAGAGATATGAAGCTTTCTTT. Protein: CASSTLGQRYEAFF.

This chain links TRBV7-2 with TRBJ2-3; 11 nucleotides align to TRBD2. J was trimmed by 13 bases and V by 2 bases; bases with no gene match: 14. This CDR3 is 16 amino acids long. In germline, CDR1 is SGHTA, CDR2 FQGNSA. This CDR3 is CASSLNSRLAGGPEYF. DNA of the CDR3: TGTGCCAGCAGCTTAAATTCGCGCCTAGCGGGGGGCCCGGAGTATTTT.

The V and J genes are TRBV7-2 and TRBJ1-1; D gene unclear. Trimming took off 2 bases at V and 6 bases at J, with 10 bases between the two ends. Per germline, CDR1 SGHTA and CDR2 FQGNSA. CDR3 length: 13 amino acids. CDR3 sequence: CASSLRRDAEAFF. DNA of the CDR3: TGTGCCAGCAGCTTAAGGAGGGATGCTGAAGCTTTCTTT.

This chain links TRBV5-1 with TRBJ1-1, with 10 bases matching TRBD1. This CDR3 has 15 residues. The germline CDR1 and CDR2 sequences are SGHRS and YFSETQ. J gave up 5 bases and V 3 bases, and 7 bases lay outside the gene matches. CDR3 amino acids: CASSSRTGGGTEAFF. The CDR3 DNA follows: TGCGCCAGCAGCTCTCGGACAGGGGGTGGAACTGAAGCTTTCTTT.

This clone was detected only a few times. The chain links TRBV5-8 to TRBJ1-5, with 7 nucleotides matching TRBD1. The CDR3 covers 16 residues. Germline V gene data show CDR1 as SGHTS and CDR2 as YDEGEE. The trim removed 4 bases at V and 7 bases at J, leaving 14 bases unmatched. CDR3 residues: CASSPVGKTGLQPQHF. CDR3 coding DNA: TGTGCCAGCAGCCCGGTGGGGAAGACAGGGTTACAGCCCCAGCATTTT.

The CDR3 loop reads CASRQGRYGYTF. The CDR3 DNA reads TGTGCCAGCAGACAGGGACGGTATGGCTACACCTTC. The gene calls are TRBV12-3 or TRBV12-4 and TRBJ1-2; D possibly corresponds to TRBD1 (6 bases). Trimming removed 6 bases at V and 5 bases at J, with 10 bases between. The CDR3 has 12 amino acids.

The chain couples TRBV3-1 (or the pseudogene TRBV3-2) to TRBJ2-3; possible D gene TRBD1, 5 bases. The length of the CDR3 is 11 residues. Germline loops: CDR1 LGHDT, CDR2 YNNKEL (reference sequence). Trimming stripped 8 bases from V and 3 bases from J, with 6 bases between. The CDR3: CASGATDTQYF. CDR3 nucleotides: TGTGCCAGCGGGGCGACAGATACGCAGTATTTT.

The rearrangement links TRBV6-2 or TRBV6-3 to TRBJ1-6, with D hard to call. Trimming left V 2 bases short and J 7 bases short, with 15 bases between. This CDR3 region has 16 residues. Germline lookup yields CDR1 MNHEY and CDR2 SVGEGT. The chain's CDR3 is CASSYRDTVSNSPLHF. CDR3 coding DNA: TGTGCCAGCAGTTACCGAGACACCGTATCGAATTCACCCCTCCACTTT.

The rearrangement links TRBV11-2 to TRBJ1-2; D is possibly TRBD1 (5 bases). The V end was cut by 2 bases, the J end by 8 bases, with 15 bases between. The CDR3 is made up of 14 amino acids. Germline V gives CDR1 SGHAT, CDR2 FQNNGV. CDR3 in amino acids: CASSLSGGWEGYTF. The CDR3 DNA is TGTGCCAGCAGCTTATCGGGGGGTTGGGAGGGCTACACCTTC. The whole variable domain, remainder taken from reference TRBV11-2 and TRBJ1-2, is EAGVAQSPRYKIIEKRQSVAFWCNPISGHATLYWYQQILGQGPKLLIQFQNNGVVDDSQLPKDRFSAERLKGVDSTLKIQPAKLEDSAVYLCASSLSGGWEGYTFGSGTRLTVV.

The rearrangement joins TRBV6-5 to TRBJ1-2, with 7 bases lining up with TRBD1. The CDR3 is made up of 13 amino acids. Germline trimming cut 5 bases from V and 2 bases from J; bases unmatched to any gene: 2. Germline V CDR1 and CDR2: MNHEY, SVGAGI. Written as DNA, the CDR3 is TGTGCCAGCAGTCCGACAGGGAACTATGGCTACACCTTC. This encodes CASSPTGNYGYTF.

The chain recombines TRBV6-1 with TRBJ1-6, with 8 bases aligning to TRBD1. J was trimmed by 4 bases and V by 3 bases; bases with no gene match: 5. The germline V gene has CDR1 MNHNS and CDR2 SASEGT. The CDR3 sequence is 16 residues long. CDR3 residues: CASSDGTGHYNSPLHF. The DNA of the CDR3 is TGTGCCAGCAGTGACGGGACAGGCCATTATAATTCACCCCTCCACTTT.

J is TRBJ1-1 and V is TRBV19, with D hard to call. Between the trimmed V and J ends, which lost 7 bases and 1 base, there was a span of 13 bases. The CDR3 has 14 amino acids. In germline, CDR1 is LNHDA, CDR2 SQIVND (reference sequence). This CDR3 reads CASTPGLSNTEAFF. The CDR3 nucleotides read TGTGCCAGTACCCCTGGCCTTTCGAACACTGAAGCTTTCTTT.

V usage is TRBV6-5 and J usage is TRBJ2-7; maybe TRBD1 (6 bases). The germline CDR1 and CDR2 sequences are MNHEY and SVGAGI. The CDR3 runs to 12 residues. V was pared by 6 bases and J by 7 bases, with 13 bases between. CDR3 DNA sequence: TGTGCCAGCAGCGCCACAGGGAGAGAGCAGTACTTC. Translation gives CASSATGREQYF.

V usage is TRBV5-1 and J usage is TRBJ1-2; 8 positions match TRBD1. V was clipped by 2 bases and J by 4 bases; unmatched bases: 13. The CDR3 loop spans 17 amino acids. Germline V gene lookup returns CDR1 SGHRS and CDR2 YFSETQ. The CDR3 coding sequence is TGCGCCAGCAGCTTATTGACACAGGGGGGAGAGAGCTATGGCTACACCTTC. Its translation: CASSLLTQGGESYGYTF.

The CDR3 loop is CASRGATRNYGYTF. The DNA of the CDR3 is TGTGCCAGCAGAGGGGCTACGAGGAACTATGGCTACACCTTC. This chain joins TRBV6-5 and TRBJ1-2, with a weak D call TRBD1 (5 bases). The length of the CDR3 is 14 residues. Deletions cut 6 bases from V and 2 bases from J, with 13 bases between. Germline-derived CDR1 and CDR2 are MNHEY and SVGAGI.

V usage is TRBV5-1 and J usage is TRBJ2-7, with TRBD1 as a possible D gene (6 bases). Between the trimmed V and J ends, which lost 0 bases and 3 bases, there was a span of 10 bases. CDR3 length equals 14 residues. CDR1 is SGHRS and CDR2 is YFSETQ in the germline V gene. The CDR3 DNA reads as TGCGCCAGCAGCTTGGCAGGGGATATCTACGAGCAGTACTTC. Protein: CASSLAGDIYEQYF.

This rearrangement joins TRBV6-5 to TRBJ1-6; 7 bases agree with TRBD1. V gave up 8 bases and J gave up 9 bases; unmatched junction bases: 13. This CDR3 contains 15 residues. CDR1 and CDR2 (germline): MNHEY, SVGAGI. DNA of the CDR3: TGTGCCAGCTACTCAGGGGGTGAGGCCCGTTCACCCCTCCACTTT. Its protein product is CASYSGGEARSPLHF.